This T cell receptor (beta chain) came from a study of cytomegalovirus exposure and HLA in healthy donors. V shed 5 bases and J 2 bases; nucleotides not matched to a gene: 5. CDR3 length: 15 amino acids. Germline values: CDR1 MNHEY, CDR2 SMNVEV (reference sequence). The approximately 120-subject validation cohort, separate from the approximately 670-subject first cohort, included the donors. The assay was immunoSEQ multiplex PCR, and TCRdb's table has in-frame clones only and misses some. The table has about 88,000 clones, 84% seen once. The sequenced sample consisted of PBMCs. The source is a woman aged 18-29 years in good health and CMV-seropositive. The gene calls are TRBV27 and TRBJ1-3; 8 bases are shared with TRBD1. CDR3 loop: CASSGKQGAGNTIYF. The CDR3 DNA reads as TGTGCCAGCAGTGGAAAACAGGGGGCTGGAAACACCATATATTTT.